Included here is one T cell receptor beta chain sequence, with context. This CDR3 spans 17 amino acids. Per the germline V gene, CDR1 is SGHVS and CDR2 is FQNEAQ. The V and J ends lost 3 bases and 5 bases respectively, with 22 bases between them. This sample was included in a study of T-cell memory formation after mild COVID-19. 5'RACE primed from the constant segment yielded TCR alpha and TCR beta cDNA libraries bearing sample barcodes and UMIs. TCRdb used MiXCR to reprocess the 5' RACE reads, holding one entry per CDR3 protein. The data show about 200,000 distinct CDR3 sequences, around 18% seen once.

The sample consisted of PBMCs or a T cell subset sorted from them (not recorded which). V usage is TRBV7-8 and J usage is TRBJ1-1; D gene unclear. The TCR originated in an adult woman who had mild COVID-19 (a few samples of this study predate the infection). Cell type and time point are not known. For the CDR3, the DNA is TGTGCCAGCAGCTTCGGTACCAGAGGCGGGCGGGGTACTGAAGCTTTCTTT. Amino acid sequence: CASSFGTRGGRGTEAFF.